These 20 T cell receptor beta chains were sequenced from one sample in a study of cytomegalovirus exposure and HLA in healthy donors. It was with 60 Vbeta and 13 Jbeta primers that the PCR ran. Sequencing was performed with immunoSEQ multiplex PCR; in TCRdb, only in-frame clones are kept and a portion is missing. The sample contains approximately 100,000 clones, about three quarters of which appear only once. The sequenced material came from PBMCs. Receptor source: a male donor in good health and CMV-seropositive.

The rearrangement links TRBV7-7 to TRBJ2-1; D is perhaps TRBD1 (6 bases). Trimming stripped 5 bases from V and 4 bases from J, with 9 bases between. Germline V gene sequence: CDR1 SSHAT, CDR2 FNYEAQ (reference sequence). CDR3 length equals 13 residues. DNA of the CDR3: TGTGCCAGCAGCGCCGACAGGTACAATGAGCAGTTCTTC. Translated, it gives CASSADRYNEQFF.

The CDR3 DNA reads as TGCGCCAGCAGGAGGGACAGTTCGTCCTACGAGCAGTACTTC. Translating it yields CASRRDSSSYEQYF. The chain combines TRBV4-3 with TRBJ2-7; 7 bases match TRBD1. The CDR3 sequence is 14 residues long. J gave up 1 base and V 6 bases, and 6 bases lay outside the gene matches. The V gene's germline CDR1 is LGHNA and CDR2 YSLEER.

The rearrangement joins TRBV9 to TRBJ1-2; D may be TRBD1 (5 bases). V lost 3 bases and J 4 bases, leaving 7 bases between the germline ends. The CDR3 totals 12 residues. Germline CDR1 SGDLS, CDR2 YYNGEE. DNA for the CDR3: TGTGCCAGCAGCGCGGACACCTATGGCTACACCTTC. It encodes CASSADTYGYTF.

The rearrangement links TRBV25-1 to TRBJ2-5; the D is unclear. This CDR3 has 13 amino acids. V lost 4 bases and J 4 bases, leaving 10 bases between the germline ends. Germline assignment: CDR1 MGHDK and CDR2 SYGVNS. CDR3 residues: CASSAAVIETQYF. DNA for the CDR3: TGTGCCAGCAGTGCCGCAGTTATAGAGACCCAGTACTTC.

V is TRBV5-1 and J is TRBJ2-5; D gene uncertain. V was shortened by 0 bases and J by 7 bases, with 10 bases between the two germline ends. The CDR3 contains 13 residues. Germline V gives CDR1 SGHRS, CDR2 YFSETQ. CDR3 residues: CASSLDSQRTQYF. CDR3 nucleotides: TGCGCCAGCAGCTTGGACAGCCAACGGACCCAGTACTTC.

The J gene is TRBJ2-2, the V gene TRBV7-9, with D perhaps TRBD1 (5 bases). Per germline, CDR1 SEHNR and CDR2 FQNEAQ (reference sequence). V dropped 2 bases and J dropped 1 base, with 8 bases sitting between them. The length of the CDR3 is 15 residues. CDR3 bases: TGTGCCAGCAGCTTAAGGGGCAGGAACACCGGGGAGCTGTTTTTT. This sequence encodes CASSLRGRNTGELFF.

Here the CDR3 reads CASSLSGTVWGYEQYF. CDR3 DNA sequence: TGTGCCAGCAGTTTATCGGGGACAGTCTGGGGATACGAGCAGTACTTC. The genes are TRBV27 and TRBJ2-7, with TRBD1 identical over 7 bases. Germline V CDR1 and CDR2: MNHEY, SMNVEV (reference sequence). J lost 4 bases, V lost 0 bases, and 9 bases had no gene match. The CDR3 is made up of 16 amino acids.

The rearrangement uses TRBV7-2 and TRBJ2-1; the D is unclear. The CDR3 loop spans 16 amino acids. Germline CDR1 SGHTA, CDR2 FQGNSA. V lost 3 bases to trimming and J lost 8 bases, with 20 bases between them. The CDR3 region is CASSFDDLGIWDEQFF. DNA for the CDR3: TGTGCCAGCAGCTTTGATGATTTGGGCATTTGGGATGAGCAGTTCTTC.

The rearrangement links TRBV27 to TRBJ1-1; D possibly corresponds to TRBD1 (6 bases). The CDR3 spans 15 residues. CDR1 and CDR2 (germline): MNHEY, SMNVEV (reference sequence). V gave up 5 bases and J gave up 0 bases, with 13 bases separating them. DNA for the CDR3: TGTGCCAGCAGTGACTTTGGGGGCATGAACACTGAAGCTTTCTTT. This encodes CASSDFGGMNTEAFF.

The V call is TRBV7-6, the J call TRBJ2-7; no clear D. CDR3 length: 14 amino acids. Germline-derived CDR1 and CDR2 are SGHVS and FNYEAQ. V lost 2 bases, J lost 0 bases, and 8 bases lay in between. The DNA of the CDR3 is TGTGCCAGCAGCTTAAGGCAGGTCTCCTACGAGCAGTACTTC. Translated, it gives CASSLRQVSYEQYF.

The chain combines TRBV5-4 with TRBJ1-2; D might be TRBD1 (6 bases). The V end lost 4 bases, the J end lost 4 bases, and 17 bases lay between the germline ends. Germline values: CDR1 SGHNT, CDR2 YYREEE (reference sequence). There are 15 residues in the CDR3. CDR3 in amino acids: CASSPAGRGSYGYTF. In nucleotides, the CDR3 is TGTGCCAGCAGCCCAGCCGGCAGGGGCTCCTATGGCTACACCTTC. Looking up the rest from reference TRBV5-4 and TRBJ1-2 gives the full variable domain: ETGVTQSPTHLIKTRGQQVTLRCSSQSGHNTVSWYQQALGQGPQFIFQYYREEENGRGNFPPRFSGLQFPNYSSELNVNALELDDSALYLCASSPAGRGSYGYTFGSGTRLTVV.

CDR3 sequence: CASSIGGGGQPQHF. CDR3 DNA sequence: TGTGCCAGTAGTATTGGGGGCGGCGGTCAGCCCCAGCATTTT. This chain links TRBV19 with TRBJ1-5, with a weak D call TRBD1 (6 bases). Trimming shortened V by 3 bases and J by 6 bases, and 12 bases separated the two germline ends. CDR1 is LNHDA and CDR2 is SQIVND in the germline V gene (reference sequence). The CDR3 sequence is 14 residues long.

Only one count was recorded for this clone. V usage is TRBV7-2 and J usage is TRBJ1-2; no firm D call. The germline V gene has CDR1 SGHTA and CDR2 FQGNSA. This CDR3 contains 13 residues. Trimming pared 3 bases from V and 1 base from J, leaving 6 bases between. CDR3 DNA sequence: TGTGCCAGCAGCTTCAGGATTAACTATGGCTACACCTTC. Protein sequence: CASSFRINYGYTF.

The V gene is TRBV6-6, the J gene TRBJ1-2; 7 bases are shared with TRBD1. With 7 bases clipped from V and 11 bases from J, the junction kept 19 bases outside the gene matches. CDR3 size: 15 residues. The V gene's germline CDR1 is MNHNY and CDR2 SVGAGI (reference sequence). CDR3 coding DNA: TGTGCCAGCATTCAGTCGGGACAGATCTCGGGTGGGTACACCTTC. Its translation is CASIQSGQISGGYTF.

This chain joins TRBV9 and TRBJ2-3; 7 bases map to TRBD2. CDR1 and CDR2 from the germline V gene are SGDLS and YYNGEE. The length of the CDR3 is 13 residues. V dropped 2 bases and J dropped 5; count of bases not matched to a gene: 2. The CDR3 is CASSVWEGDTQYF. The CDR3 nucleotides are TGTGCCAGCAGCGTCTGGGAGGGAGATACGCAGTATTTT. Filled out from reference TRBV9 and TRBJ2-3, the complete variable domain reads DSGVTQTPKHLITATGQRVTLRCSPRSGDLSVYWYQQSLDQGLQFLIQYYNGEERAKGNILERFSAQQFPDLHSELNLSSLELGDSALYFCASSVWEGDTQYFGPGTRLTVL.

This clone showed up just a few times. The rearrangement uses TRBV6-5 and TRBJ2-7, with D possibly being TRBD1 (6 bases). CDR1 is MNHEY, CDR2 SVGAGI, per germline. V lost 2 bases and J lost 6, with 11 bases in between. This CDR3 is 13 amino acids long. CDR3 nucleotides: TGTGCCAGCAGTTACCCGGACAGTCGCGAGCAGTACTTC. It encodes CASSYPDSREQYF.

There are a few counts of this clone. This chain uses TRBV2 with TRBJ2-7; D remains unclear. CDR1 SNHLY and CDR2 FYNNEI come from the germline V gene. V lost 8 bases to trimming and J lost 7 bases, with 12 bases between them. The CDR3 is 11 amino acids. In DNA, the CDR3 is TGTGCCAGCGCTTCGAGTGTTGAGCAGTACTTC. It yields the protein CASASSVEQYF.

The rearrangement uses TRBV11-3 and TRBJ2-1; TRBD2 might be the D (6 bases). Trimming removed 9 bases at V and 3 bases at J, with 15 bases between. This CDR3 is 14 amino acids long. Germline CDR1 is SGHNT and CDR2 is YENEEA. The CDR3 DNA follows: TGTGCCAGTAGCGGACTGGGCAACTACAATGAGCAGTTCTTC. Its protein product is CASSGLGNYNEQFF.

CDR3 protein: CASSFGTGGTEAFF. The CDR3 DNA follows: TGTGCCAGCAGCTTTGGGACAGGTGGGACTGAAGCTTTCTTT. The V and J genes are TRBV5-4 and TRBJ1-1; TRBD1 matches at 8 bases. The germline gives CDR1 SGHNT, CDR2 YYREEE (reference sequence). V lost 2 bases to trimming and J lost 5 bases; unmatched junction nucleotides: 5. The CDR3 is 14 residues long. The variable domain in full, completed from reference TRBV5-4 and TRBJ1-1, reads ETGVTQSPTHLIKTRGQQVTLRCSSQSGHNTVSWYQQALGQGPQFIFQYYREEENGRGNFPPRFSGLQFPNYSSELNVNALELDDSALYLCASSFGTGGTEAFFGQGTRLTVV.

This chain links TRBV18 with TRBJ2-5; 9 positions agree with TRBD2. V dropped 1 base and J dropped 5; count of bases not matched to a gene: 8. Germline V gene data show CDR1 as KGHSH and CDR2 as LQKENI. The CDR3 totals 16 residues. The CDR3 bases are TGTGCCAGCTCACCACGGAGCGGGGGGCCCGAGGAGACCCAGTACTTC. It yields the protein CASSPRSGGPEETQYF.